One sample yielded the 7 T cell receptor beta chains listed below, sequenced in a study of blood T cell repertoires in COVID-19. TCRdb's table, derived via immunoSEQ multiplex PCR, lists solely in-frame clones and lacks some. The data contain fewer than 250,000 clones, roughly 89% of them singletons. The specimen was PBMCs or T cells enriched from blood (not recorded which). The source is a woman aged 35 to 49 who had recovered from COVID-19.

J is TRBJ2-3 and V is TRBV19; tentative D call: TRBD2 (5 bases). V gave up 5 bases and J gave up 2 bases, with 11 bases separating them. This CDR3 region has 14 residues. The germline CDR1 and CDR2 sequences are LNHDA and SQIVND (reference sequence). The CDR3 sequence: CASSQLGLTDTQYF. CDR3 in DNA: TGTGCCAGTAGTCAACTAGGACTCACAGATACGCAGTATTTT.

This clone has only a few counts. The chain employs TRBV6-5 and TRBJ2-2; TRBD2 is a possible D gene (5 bases). Germline CDR1 MNHEY, CDR2 SVGAGI. Trimming removed 5 bases from V and 0 bases from J, with 7 bases in between. The CDR3 is made up of 14 amino acids. CDR3: CASSTDSNTGELFF. The CDR3 DNA sequence: TGTGCCAGCAGTACGGACTCGAACACCGGGGAGCTGTTTTTT.

The chain is built from TRBV5-1 and TRBJ2-1; D is possibly TRBD2 (5 bases). V was shortened by 4 bases and J by 1 base, with 15 bases between the two germline ends. This CDR3 has 16 residues. Germline CDR1 SGHRS, CDR2 YFSETQ. In DNA form, the CDR3 reads TGCGCCAGCAGCATTGCTCCCCTAGCTTCCTACAATGAGCAGTTCTTC. Amino acids: CASSIAPLASYNEQFF.

J is TRBJ2-7 and V is TRBV5-4; 7 nucleotides align to TRBD1. The CDR3 extends over 12 amino acids. The germline gives CDR1 SGHNT, CDR2 YYREEE (reference sequence). V gave up 2 bases and J gave up 9 bases; unmatched junction bases: 5. DNA of the CDR3: TGTGCCAGCAGCTTAGAACAGGGGCCGCAGTACGTC. Amino acids: CASSLEQGPQYV.

This clone was seen only a few times. This chain joins TRBV28 and TRBJ1-1; D is unresolved. Trimming cost V 3 bases and J 1 base, with 12 bases left between them. This CDR3 comprises 15 residues. Germline CDR1 reads MDHEN; CDR2 reads SYDVKM. The CDR3 reads CASSLWLGPNTEAFF. CDR3 DNA: TGTGCCAGCAGTTTGTGGCTAGGCCCGAACACTGAAGCTTTCTTT.

The chain couples TRBV1 to TRBJ2-7; the DNA was not used to check the table's D call, TRBD2. TRBV1 is reported as a pseudogene. CDR3 size: 16 residues. CDR3 bases: TGCACCAGCAACGATAGGGAGCGGGAGGAGGGAAGCGAGCAGTACTTC. This encodes CTSNDREREEGSEQYF.

This clone appeared a few times. The chain recombines TRBV28 with TRBJ1-2, with D perhaps TRBD1 (6 bases). The germline V and J ends were trimmed by 6 bases and 8 bases, with 16 bases remaining between them. The CDR3 consists of 13 residues. The germline V gene has CDR1 MDHEN and CDR2 SYDVKM. The CDR3 DNA is TGTGCCAGCAGGCCGGACAGCTCCCGCGGCTACACCTTC. It codes for CASRPDSSRGYTF.